Listed below are T cell receptor beta chains from one sample, sequenced in a study of vaccination and CD4 T cells after COVID-19. Their specific antigens are unknown. TCRdb re-derived calls from the PCR reads in MiXCR, one entry per CDR3 protein. The sample includes about 15,000 distinct CDR3 sequences, less than 70% of them seen just once. Sequenced material: CD4+ T cells from blood, cultured in vitro. These receptors all come from a human donor who had recovered from COVID-19. Both conserved end residues are part of each CDR3. The order of the fields is J gene, V gene, D gene, clone size, CDR3 protein, CDR3 DNA. The D gene is left open where the match is weak. Clone size is stated in some rows and not others, as once, few, many or a class when expanded.

J gene: TRBJ2-5
V gene: TRBV2
D gene: .
clone size: once
CDR3 protein: CASRRQGNQETQYF
CDR3 DNA: TGTGCCAGCAGGCGCCAGGGGAACCAAGAGACCCAGTACTTC

J gene: TRBJ2-1
V gene: TRBV7-9
D gene: TRBD2
clone size: once
CDR3 protein: CASSSTSASSNEQFF
CDR3 DNA: TGTGCCAGCAGCTCAACTAGCGCCTCATCCAATGAGCAGTTCTTC

J gene: TRBJ2-2
V gene: TRBV12-3/TRBV12-4
D gene: .
clone size: .
CDR3 protein: CASSSRGSSAGELFF
CDR3 DNA: TGTGCCAGCAGCTCTCGGGGGAGTTCGGCCGGGGAGCTGTTTTTT

J gene: TRBJ2-7
V gene: TRBV12-3/TRBV12-4
D gene: TRBD2
clone size: .
CDR3 protein: CASSPLAGPYEQYF
CDR3 DNA: TGTGCCAGCAGTCCTCTAGCGGGACCCTACGAGCAGTACTTC

J gene: TRBJ2-2
V gene: TRBV11-2
D gene: .
clone size: few
CDR3 protein: CASSLTGETGELFF
CDR3 DNA: TGTGCCAGCAGCTTGACCGGGGAAACCGGGGAGCTGTTTTTT

J gene: TRBJ1-2
V gene: TRBV6-5
D gene: .
clone size: .
CDR3 protein: CASSYSDSPYGYTF
CDR3 DNA: TGTGCCAGCAGTTACTCTGACAGCCCCTATGGCTACACCTTC

J gene: TRBJ2-3
V gene: TRBV7-9
D gene: .
clone size: .
CDR3 protein: CASSLVLGLHTDTQYF
CDR3 DNA: TGTGCCAGCAGCTTAGTTCTTGGACTACACACAGATACGCAGTATTTT

J gene: TRBJ1-2
V gene: TRBV5-6
D gene: TRBD1
clone size: .
CDR3 protein: CASSSYRGSYTF
CDR3 DNA: TGTGCCAGCAGCTCCTACAGGGGCAGCTACACCTTC

J gene: TRBJ1-5
V gene: TRBV27
D gene: TRBD1
clone size: .
CDR3 protein: CASSEGGFNQPQHF
CDR3 DNA: TGTGCCAGCAGTGAAGGGGGCTTCAATCAGCCCCAGCATTTT

J gene: TRBJ2-1
V gene: TRBV20-1
D gene: TRBD2
clone size: once
CDR3 protein: CSAPSGGSADEQFF
CDR3 DNA: TGCAGTGCCCCCTCCGGGGGGAGTGCGGATGAGCAGTTCTTC

J gene: TRBJ1-1
V gene: TRBV10-3
D gene: .
clone size: few
CDR3 protein: CAIRSQGVELWTEAFF
CDR3 DNA: TGTGCCATCAGGAGTCAGGGAGTGGAGTTGTGGACTGAAGCTTTCTTT

J gene: TRBJ1-1
V gene: TRBV27
D gene: .
clone size: .
CDR3 protein: CATPGRRSLPEAFF
CDR3 DNA: TGTGCCACCCCAGGCAGGAGGAGTCTGCCGGAAGCTTTCTTT

J gene: TRBJ2-7
V gene: TRBV12-3/TRBV12-4
D gene: TRBD2
clone size: once
CDR3 protein: CASSLTGTSGKETYF
CDR3 DNA: TGTGCCAGCAGTCTAACCGGGACTAGCGGGAAAGAAACCTACTTC

J gene: TRBJ2-7
V gene: TRBV28
D gene: .
clone size: .
CDR3 protein: CASSIDSWGTGLEQYF
CDR3 DNA: TGTGCCAGCAGTATAGACAGTTGGGGGACGGGCTTGGAGCAGTACTTC

J gene: TRBJ1-4
V gene: TRBV7-9
D gene: .
clone size: .
CDR3 protein: CASSLRTTNEKLFF
CDR3 DNA: TGTGCCAGCAGCTTGAGAACAACTAATGAAAAACTGTTTTTT

J gene: TRBJ1-1
V gene: TRBV27
D gene: .
clone size: .
CDR3 protein: CASSSSTLNTEAFF
CDR3 DNA: TGTGCCAGCAGTTCCTCGACTTTGAACACTGAAGCTTTCTTT

J gene: TRBJ1-4
V gene: TRBV7-9
D gene: TRBD1
clone size: .
CDR3 protein: CASSIRGDSSEKLFF
CDR3 DNA: TGTGCCAGCAGCATTAGAGGGGACAGCTCTGAAAAACTGTTTTTT

J gene: TRBJ1-1
V gene: TRBV6-2/TRBV6-3
D gene: .
clone size: few
CDR3 protein: CASSYQRRGPAFF
CDR3 DNA: TGTGCCAGCAGTTACCAAAGGAGGGGACCAGCTTTCTTT

J gene: TRBJ2-7
V gene: TRBV6-5
D gene: .
clone size: once
CDR3 protein: CASSFDASSYEQYF
CDR3 DNA: TGTGCCAGCAGTTTCGACGCGAGCTCCTACGAGCAGTACTTC

J gene: TRBJ1-2
V gene: TRBV7-9
D gene: .
clone size: .
CDR3 protein: CASSQRTAGYGYTF
CDR3 DNA: TGTGCCAGCAGCCAAAGAACGGCTGGTTATGGCTACACCTTC

J gene: TRBJ2-1
V gene: TRBV24-1
D gene: .
clone size: .
CDR3 protein: CATSDPSEQFF
CDR3 DNA: TGTGCCACCAGTGACCCCTCTGAGCAGTTCTTC

J gene: TRBJ1-5
V gene: TRBV6-2/TRBV6-3
D gene: .
clone size: few
CDR3 protein: CASSYGPGQPQHF
CDR3 DNA: TGTGCCAGCAGTTACGGACCAGGCCAGCCCCAGCATTTT

J gene: TRBJ2-7
V gene: TRBV15
D gene: .
clone size: .
CDR3 protein: CATSKGGGPSSYEQYF
CDR3 DNA: TGTGCCACCAGCAAGGGAGGGGGCCCTAGCTCCTACGAGCAGTACTTC

J gene: TRBJ2-6
V gene: TRBV30
D gene: .
clone size: .
CDR3 protein: CAWSARQSGANVLTF
CDR3 DNA: TGTGCCTGGAGTGCCCGACAGTCTGGGGCCAACGTCCTGACTTTC

J gene: TRBJ1-5
V gene: TRBV7-3
D gene: .
clone size: few
CDR3 protein: CASSLIRRPQHF
CDR3 DNA: TGTGCCAGCAGCTTAATTCGGCGGCCCCAGCATTTT

J gene: TRBJ2-7
V gene: TRBV6-4
D gene: .
clone size: .
CDR3 protein: CASRRGRDHPEQYF
CDR3 DNA: TGTGCCAGCAGGAGGGGCAGGGACCACCCCGAGCAGTACTTC

J gene: TRBJ2-3
V gene: TRBV7-9
D gene: .
clone size: .
CDR3 protein: CASSPPRRDGTDTQYF
CDR3 DNA: TGTGCCAGCAGCCCACCCCGTAGAGATGGCACAGATACGCAGTATTTT

J gene: TRBJ1-5
V gene: TRBV28
D gene: TRBD1
clone size: .
CDR3 protein: CASSPRTGVNQPQHF
CDR3 DNA: TGTGCCAGCAGTCCTAGGACAGGGGTGAATCAGCCCCAGCATTTT

J gene: TRBJ1-5
V gene: TRBV2
D gene: .
clone size: few
CDR3 protein: CASTGGSNQPQHF
CDR3 DNA: TGTGCCAGCACGGGAGGGAGCAATCAGCCCCAGCATTTT

J gene: TRBJ1-5
V gene: TRBV2
D gene: .
clone size: .
CDR3 protein: CASQGMSLRPQHF
CDR3 DNA: TGTGCCAGCCAAGGGATGTCACTAAGGCCCCAGCATTTT

J gene: TRBJ2-6
V gene: TRBV27
D gene: TRBD1
clone size: .
CDR3 protein: CASSFEMAGQGFGSGANVLTF
CDR3 DNA: TGTGCCAGCAGTTTTGAGATGGCGGGACAGGGGTTTGGTTCTGGGGCCAACGTCCTGACTTTC

J gene: TRBJ1-1
V gene: TRBV7-9
D gene: .
clone size: few
CDR3 protein: CASSLDSMNTEAFF
CDR3 DNA: TGTGCCAGCAGCTTAGATTCGATGAACACTGAAGCTTTCTTT

J gene: TRBJ1-1
V gene: TRBV7-8
D gene: .
clone size: few
CDR3 protein: CASSRQARGTEAFF
CDR3 DNA: TGTGCCAGCAGCAGACAGGCGAGGGGCACTGAAGCTTTCTTT

J gene: TRBJ1-2
V gene: TRBV20-1
D gene: .
clone size: few
CDR3 protein: CSAPLTLVSGYTF
CDR3 DNA: TGCAGTGCCCCCCTAACACTTGTCTCTGGCTACACCTTC

J gene: TRBJ1-2
V gene: TRBV5-1
D gene: .
clone size: .
CDR3 protein: CASSLGERYGYTF
CDR3 DNA: TGCGCCAGCAGCTTGGGGGAGCGTTATGGCTACACCTTC

J gene: TRBJ1-2
V gene: TRBV11-1
D gene: .
clone size: .
CDR3 protein: CASSLAGPRGLYTF
CDR3 DNA: TGTGCCAGCAGCTTGGCGGGGCCCAGAGGCCTGTACACCTTC

J gene: TRBJ2-2
V gene: TRBV20-1
D gene: .
clone size: .
CDR3 protein: CSAPLSVTGELFF
CDR3 DNA: TGCAGTGCCCCTCTCAGTGTCACCGGGGAGCTGTTTTTT

J gene: TRBJ1-1
V gene: TRBV20-1
D gene: .
clone size: .
CDR3 protein: CSAPGGNTEAFF
CDR3 DNA: TGCAGTGCCCCGGGGGGTAACACTGAAGCTTTCTTT

J gene: TRBJ1-4
V gene: TRBV20-1
D gene: .
clone size: .
CDR3 protein: CSARPTNEKLFF
CDR3 DNA: TGCAGTGCTCGACCAACTAATGAAAAACTGTTTTTT

J gene: TRBJ1-1
V gene: TRBV12-1
D gene: .
clone size: few
CDR3 protein: CASSRSLGGTEAFF
CDR3 DNA: TGTGCCAGCAGCAGATCTCTCGGTGGCACTGAAGCTTTCTTT

J gene: TRBJ2-3
V gene: TRBV24-1
D gene: TRBD2
clone size: .
CDR3 protein: CATRGLAGDTQYF
CDR3 DNA: TGTGCCACCAGGGGACTAGCGGGAGATACGCAGTATTTT

J gene: TRBJ2-7
V gene: TRBV28
D gene: TRBD2
clone size: .
CDR3 protein: CASSLSGGSDQYF
CDR3 DNA: TGTGCCAGCAGTTTATCGGGCGGGAGCGATCAGTACTTC

J gene: TRBJ2-7
V gene: TRBV20-1
D gene: .
clone size: few
CDR3 protein: CSARDALQPSYEQYF
CDR3 DNA: TGCAGTGCTAGAGACGCCCTGCAGCCATCCTACGAGCAGTACTTC

J gene: TRBJ1-1
V gene: TRBV20-1
D gene: TRBD1
clone size: .
CDR3 protein: CSARDSSRLRAEAFF
CDR3 DNA: TGCAGTGCGAGGGACAGTTCTCGATTACGCGCTGAAGCTTTCTTT

J gene: TRBJ1-1
V gene: TRBV30
D gene: .
clone size: .
CDR3 protein: CAWRHDSYTEAFF
CDR3 DNA: TGTGCCTGGAGACACGACAGCTACACTGAAGCTTTCTTT

J gene: TRBJ2-7
V gene: TRBV6-1
D gene: TRBD2
clone size: .
CDR3 protein: CASSEAGRGLGEQYF
CDR3 DNA: TGTGCCAGCAGTGAAGCCGGGAGGGGTCTAGGCGAGCAGTACTTC

J gene: TRBJ2-3
V gene: TRBV27
D gene: TRBD1
clone size: few
CDR3 protein: CASMDRGRDTQYF
CDR3 DNA: TGTGCCAGCATGGACAGGGGGAGGGATACGCAGTATTTT

J gene: TRBJ2-3
V gene: TRBV11-2
D gene: .
clone size: .
CDR3 protein: CASSPLGGRGSTDTQYF
CDR3 DNA: TGTGCCAGCAGCCCCCTAGGGGGGAGAGGCTCCACAGATACGCAGTATTTT

J gene: TRBJ2-7
V gene: TRBV20-1
D gene: TRBD2
clone size: .
CDR3 protein: CSARDLGTSAQWEQYF
CDR3 DNA: TGCAGTGCTAGAGATCTTGGGACTAGCGCACAGTGGGAGCAGTACTTC